A selection of T cell receptor beta chains follows, all from one sample in a study of T cells after yellow fever vaccination. Each CDR3 protein is one row after TCRdb ran MiXCR on the 5' RACE reads. Found here are 100,000 to 150,000 distinct CDR3 sequences, roughly 15% of them singletons; the top ten hold more than 40%. Sequences were derived from CD8+ T cells sorted from PBMCs, sampled 5 days after the yellow fever booster vaccination. These receptors all stem from a man aged 18 to 35 who received the YFV17D yellow fever vaccine. Each CDR3 is given with its conserved first and last residue. The D gene is left open where the match is weak. Some rows have no size entry. The others give once, few or many, or a class for an expanded clone.

DNA | CDR3 | J | size | V | D
TGCAGTGCTAGAGGCGATCAGGATGGGAGCAATCAGCCCCAGCATTTT | CSARGDQDGSNQPQHF | TRBJ1-5 | - | TRBV20-1 | -
TGCAGTGCTAGATCGACGGGCGGGATGAACACTGAAGCTTTCTTT | CSARSTGGMNTEAFF | TRBJ1-1 | - | TRBV20-1 | -
TGTGCCAGCAGCCAATTCTTCAGGGCAATGTTTGGGGCCAACGTCCTGACTTTC | CASSQFFRAMFGANVLTF | TRBJ2-6 | - | TRBV3-1 | -
TGTGCCAGCAGCTTAGTTGGGACAGGGATGGGGGAGACCCAGTACTTC | CASSLVGTGMGETQYF | TRBJ2-5 | - | TRBV7-9 | TRBD1
TGTGCCAGCAGTGTTAGCGGGGGGGGCACAGATACGCAGTATTTT | CASSVSGGGTDTQYF | TRBJ2-3 | few | TRBV6-1 | TRBD2
TGTGCCAGCAGCCGCAGGGGGCTTAGGGAGCTGTTTTTT | CASSRRGLRELFF | TRBJ2-2 | - | TRBV7-6 | TRBD1
TGTGCCACCGTGGGCCCGAGGAGGGATACGCAGTATTTT | CATVGPRRDTQYF | TRBJ2-3 | - | TRBV7-2 | -
TGTGCCAGTACTCTCGGACAGGGAAGATTTTCCGGCTACACCTTC | CASTLGQGRFSGYTF | TRBJ1-2 | few | TRBV19 | TRBD1
TGCGCCAGCAGACAGAACACAGATACGCAGTATTTT | CASRQNTDTQYF | TRBJ2-3 | - | TRBV5-1 | -
TGCGCCAGCAGCCAAGAACCCAACCAGCAGGAAAAACTGTTTTTT | CASSQEPNQQEKLFF | TRBJ1-4 | - | TRBV4-3 | -
TGCAGTGCCCCCGATGGGTCGTCTGGCACAGATACGCAGTATTTT | CSAPDGSSGTDTQYF | TRBJ2-3 | - | TRBV20-1 | -
TGCAGTGCTAGAGACACGGCGTACGAGCAGTACTTC | CSARDTAYEQYF | TRBJ2-7 | - | TRBV20-1 | -
TGTGCCAGCAGCTACCCTAAGGACAGGCTTGTAGATACGCAGTATTTT | CASSYPKDRLVDTQYF | TRBJ2-3 | - | TRBV7-2 | TRBD1
TGTGCCAGCAGTGGGACGGATTACACTGAAGCTTTCTTT | CASSGTDYTEAFF | TRBJ1-1 | - | TRBV6-5 | -
TGTGCCAGCATACCCCCGGACAGGGCTGGGGAGCTGTTTTTT | CASIPPDRAGELFF | TRBJ2-2 | - | TRBV12-3/TRBV12-4 | TRBD1
TGTGCCAGCAGTAAATATAGCAATCAGCCCCAGCATTTT | CASSKYSNQPQHF | TRBJ1-5 | few | TRBV6-2/TRBV6-3 | -
TGTGCCAGCAGCTGGGCGACAGGGCGAGAGACCCAGTACTTC | CASSWATGRETQYF | TRBJ2-5 | many | TRBV5-6 | TRBD1
TGTGCCAGTAGGGCAGGAGGTAATACGCAGTATTTT | CASRAGGNTQYF | TRBJ2-3 | few | TRBV19 | -
TGTGCCGGGGCCCGGAGCGGAACCTACAATGAGCAGTTCTTC | CAGARSGTYNEQFF | TRBJ2-1 | few | TRBV7-9 | -
TGCGCCAGCAGCCCCGGGACGGGGGGTCTAGAGCAGTACTTC | CASSPGTGGLEQYF | TRBJ2-7 | - | TRBV4-3 | TRBD2
TGTGCCAGCAGCCGACTTCTTTCAGGACACTCTTATCAGCCCCAGCATTTT | CASSRLLSGHSYQPQHF | TRBJ1-5 | few | TRBV7-8 | -
TGTGCCAGCAGTGAAGCGGTGTGGGATGGCAAAAACATTCAGTACTTC | CASSEAVWDGKNIQYF | TRBJ2-4 | - | TRBV6-1 | -
TGTGCCAGCAGCCAACGGCCCGGACAGGTGTTCTACAATGAGCAGTTCTTC | CASSQRPGQVFYNEQFF | TRBJ2-1 | few | TRBV3-1 | TRBD1
TGTGCCAGCAGTCGGGGCACGTCCTACAATGAGCAGTTCTTC | CASSRGTSYNEQFF | TRBJ2-1 | few | TRBV27 | -
TGTGCCAGCAGTTTCGGACTAGCGGGTGGGAATGAGCAGTTCTTC | CASSFGLAGGNEQFF | TRBJ2-1 | medium-sized | TRBV7-2 | TRBD2
TGCGCCAGCAGCCAAAAAAGGGGGCTAGGCTACACCTTC | CASSQKRGLGYTF | TRBJ1-2 | many | TRBV4-1 | TRBD1
TGCAGCGCTGTGCGCTCCTACAATGAGCAGTTCTTC | CSAVRSYNEQFF | TRBJ2-1 | - | TRBV29-1 | -
TGTGCCAGCAGCGCATACGGCGAGGGGCGGGAGGATACGCAGTATTTT | CASSAYGEGREDTQYF | TRBJ2-3 | few | TRBV9 | TRBD2
TGTGCCAGCAGCGTAGGAAAGGGGAGTCGAACTAATGAAAAACTGTTTTTT | CASSVGKGSRTNEKLFF | TRBJ1-4 | few | TRBV9 | -
TGTGCCAGCAGCCTCGGGACATCAACCTACAATGAGCAGTTCTTC | CASSLGTSTYNEQFF | TRBJ2-1 | many | TRBV7-2 | -
TGCAGCGTCGCGACATCGAACACTGAAGCTTTCTTT | CSVATSNTEAFF | TRBJ1-1 | - | TRBV29-1 | -
TGCGCCAGCAGCCATGCTGAAGGACCTGGAGAGACCCAGTACTTC | CASSHAEGPGETQYF | TRBJ2-5 | - | TRBV4-1 | -
TGTGCCAGCAGTTCCACAACCCCTTACAATGAGCAGTTCTTC | CASSSTTPYNEQFF | TRBJ2-1 | few | TRBV12-3/TRBV12-4 | -
TGTGCCAGCAGCGTACAGGGGGCAGGGTTGGAGACCCAGTACTTC | CASSVQGAGLETQYF | TRBJ2-5 | - | TRBV9 | TRBD1
TGCAGTGCTAGAGGCACTGCGACTAACTATGGCTACACCTTC | CSARGTATNYGYTF | TRBJ1-2 | few | TRBV20-1 | -
TGCAGTGCTAGAGTCCATAGGGCGGCCCAGGAGACCCAGTACTTC | CSARVHRAAQETQYF | TRBJ2-5 | - | TRBV20-1 | -
TGTGCCAGCAGTGACCCCGGGACACCTTATGGCTACACCTTC | CASSDPGTPYGYTF | TRBJ1-2 | few | TRBV6-2/TRBV6-3 | -
TGTGCCAGCAGCTTAGTCACCACCTCGAGTACCGGGGAGCTGTTTTTT | CASSLVTTSSTGELFF | TRBJ2-2 | few | TRBV7-9 | -
TGTGCCAGCAGCTTAGCAGTTGGGGGACACCGGAATGAAAAACTGTTTTTT | CASSLAVGGHRNEKLFF | TRBJ1-4 | - | TRBV7-9 | -
TGCGCCAGCAGCCACGGGGGGCCCCAAGAGACCCAGTACTTC | CASSHGGPQETQYF | TRBJ2-5 | few | TRBV4-1 | -
TGTGCCAGCTTACAGGGCCTCGCGGATACGCAGTATTTT | CASLQGLADTQYF | TRBJ2-3 | - | TRBV6-5 | -
TGTGCCAGCGTACAGGGAGGTTACGAGCAGTACTTC | CASVQGGYEQYF | TRBJ2-7 | few | TRBV7-9 | -
TGTGCCAGCAGCCGTTCTAGCGGGGAAAGAGCTACGCAGTATTTT | CASSRSSGERATQYF | TRBJ2-3 | - | TRBV3-1 | TRBD2
TGTGCCAGCGAGGGCGGGAATGAGCAGTTCTTC | CASEGGNEQFF | TRBJ2-1 | few | TRBV6-2/TRBV6-3 | -
TGTGCCAGCAGCCAAGAAACAGGGTGGGGCACAGATACGCAGTATTTT | CASSQETGWGTDTQYF | TRBJ2-3 | few | TRBV14 | -
TGCGCCAGCAGCCAAGGCTGGGGGACAGTTCGACGCACAGATACGCAGTATTTT | CASSQGWGTVRRTDTQYF | TRBJ2-3 | - | TRBV4-3 | TRBD1
TGCGCCAGCAGGGATGGCGGAAATGAGCAGTTCTTC | CASRDGGNEQFF | TRBJ2-1 | - | TRBV5-1 | -
TGTGCCACCAGCAACACCCGGGGGGGGTTAGCCAAAAACATTCAGTACTTC | CATSNTRGGLAKNIQYF | TRBJ2-4 | - | TRBV15 | TRBD2
TGTGCCAGCAGCGCCCCACCTTCAGAGACCCAGTACTTC | CASSAPPSETQYF | TRBJ2-5 | few | TRBV7-2 | -
TGTGCCAGCGGCAGGGAGATGAACACTGAAGCTTTCTTT | CASGREMNTEAFF | TRBJ1-1 | - | TRBV5-4 | -
TGTGCCAGCAGTCCCACCGGTACAGGGGAGCGGCAGCCCCAGCATTTT | CASSPTGTGERQPQHF | TRBJ1-5 | few | TRBV28 | TRBD1
TGTGCCACCAGGGGATCTGGGGCCAACGTCCTGACTTTC | CATRGSGANVLTF | TRBJ2-6 | - | TRBV7-9 | -
TGTGCCGGTGGGGGACAGGATCCCCGCTACGAGCAGTACTTC | CAGGGQDPRYEQYF | TRBJ2-7 | - | TRBV6-6 | TRBD1